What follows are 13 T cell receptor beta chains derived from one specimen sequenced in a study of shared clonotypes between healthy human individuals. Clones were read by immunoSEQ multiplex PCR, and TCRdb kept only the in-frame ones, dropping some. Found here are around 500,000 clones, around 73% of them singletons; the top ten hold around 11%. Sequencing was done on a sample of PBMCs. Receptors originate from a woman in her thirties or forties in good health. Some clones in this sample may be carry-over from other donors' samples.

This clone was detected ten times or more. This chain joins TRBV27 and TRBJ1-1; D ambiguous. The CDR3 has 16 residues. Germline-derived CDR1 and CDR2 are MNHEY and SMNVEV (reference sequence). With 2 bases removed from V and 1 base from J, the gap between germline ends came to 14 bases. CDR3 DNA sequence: TGTGCCAGCAGTTTACTCCTAGGACGGCCGAACACTGAAGCTTTCTTT. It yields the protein CASSLLLGRPNTEAFF.

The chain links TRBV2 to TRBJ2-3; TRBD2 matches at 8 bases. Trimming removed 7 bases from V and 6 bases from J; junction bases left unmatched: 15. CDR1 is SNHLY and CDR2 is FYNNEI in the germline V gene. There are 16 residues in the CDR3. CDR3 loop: CASTYLAGRGMDTQYF. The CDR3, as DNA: TGTGCCAGCACATATTTAGCGGGAAGGGGCATGGATACGCAGTATTTT.

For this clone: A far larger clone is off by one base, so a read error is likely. CDR3 loop: CAWNVPEAYEQYF. DNA of the CDR3: TGTGCCTGGAATGTCCCGGAGGCCTACGAGCAGTACTTC. The chain joins TRBV30 to TRBJ2-7; tentative D call: TRBD2 (5 bases). V lost 4 bases to trimming and J lost 2 bases, with 12 bases between them. Germline V gene sequence: CDR1 GTSNPN, CDR2 SVGIG (reference sequence). This CDR3 is built from 13 residues.

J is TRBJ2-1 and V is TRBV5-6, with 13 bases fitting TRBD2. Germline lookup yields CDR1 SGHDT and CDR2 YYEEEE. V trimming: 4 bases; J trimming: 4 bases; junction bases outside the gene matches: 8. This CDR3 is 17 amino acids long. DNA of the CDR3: TGTGCCAGCAGCCTTACTAGCGGGAGGGTATCGTACAATGAGCAGTTCTTC. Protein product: CASSLTSGRVSYNEQFF.

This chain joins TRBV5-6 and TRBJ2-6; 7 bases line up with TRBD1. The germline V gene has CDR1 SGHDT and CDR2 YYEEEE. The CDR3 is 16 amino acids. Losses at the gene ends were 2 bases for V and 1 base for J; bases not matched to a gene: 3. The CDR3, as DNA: TGTGCCAGCAGCTTACCGACAGGGTCTGGGGCCAACGTCCTGACTTTC. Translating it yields CASSLPTGSGANVLTF.

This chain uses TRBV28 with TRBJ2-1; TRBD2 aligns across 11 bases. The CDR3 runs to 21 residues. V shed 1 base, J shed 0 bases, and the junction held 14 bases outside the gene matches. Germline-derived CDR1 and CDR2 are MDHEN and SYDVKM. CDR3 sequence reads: CASSLYPGLAGGQSSYNEQFF. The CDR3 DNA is TGTGCCAGCAGTTTATATCCGGGGCTAGCGGGAGGTCAGAGCTCCTACAATGAGCAGTTCTTC.

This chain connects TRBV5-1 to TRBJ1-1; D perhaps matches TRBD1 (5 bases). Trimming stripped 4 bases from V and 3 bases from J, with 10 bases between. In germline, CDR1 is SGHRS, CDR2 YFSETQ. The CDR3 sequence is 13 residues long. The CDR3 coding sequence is TGCGCCAGCAGCAGCGGGGACCACACTGAAGCTTTCTTT. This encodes CASSSGDHTEAFF.

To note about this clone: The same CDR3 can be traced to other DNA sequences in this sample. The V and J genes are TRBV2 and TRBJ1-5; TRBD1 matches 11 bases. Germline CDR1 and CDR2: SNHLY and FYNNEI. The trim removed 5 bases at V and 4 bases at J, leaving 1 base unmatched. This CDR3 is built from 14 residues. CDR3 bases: TGTGCCAGCAGTCGGGACAGGGGGAATCAGCCCCAGCATTTT. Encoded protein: CASSRDRGNQPQHF.

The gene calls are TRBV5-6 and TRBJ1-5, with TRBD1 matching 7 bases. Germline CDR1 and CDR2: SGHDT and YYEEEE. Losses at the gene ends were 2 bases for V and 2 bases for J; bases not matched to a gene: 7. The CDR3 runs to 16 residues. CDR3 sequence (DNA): TGTGCCAGCAGCTTTAGCACAGGGGACGGCAATCAGCCCCAGCATTTT. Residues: CASSFSTGDGNQPQHF.

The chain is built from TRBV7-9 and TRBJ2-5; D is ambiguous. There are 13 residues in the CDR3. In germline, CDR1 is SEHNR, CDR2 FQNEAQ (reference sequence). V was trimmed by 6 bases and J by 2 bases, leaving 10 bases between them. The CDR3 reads CASRYSAQETQYF. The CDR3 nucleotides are TGTGCCAGCAGATACAGCGCTCAAGAGACCCAGTACTTC.

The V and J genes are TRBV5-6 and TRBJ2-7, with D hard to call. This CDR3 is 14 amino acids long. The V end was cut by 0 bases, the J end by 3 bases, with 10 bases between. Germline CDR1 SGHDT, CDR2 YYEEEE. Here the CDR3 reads CASSLVSGVYEQYF. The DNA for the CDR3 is TGTGCCAGCAGCTTGGTGTCAGGAGTCTACGAGCAGTACTTC.

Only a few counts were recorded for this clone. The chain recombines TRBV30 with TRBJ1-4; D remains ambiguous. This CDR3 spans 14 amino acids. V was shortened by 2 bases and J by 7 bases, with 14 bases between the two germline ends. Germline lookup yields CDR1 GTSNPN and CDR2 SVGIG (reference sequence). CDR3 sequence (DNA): TGTGCCTGGAGTCGAGGGATATTAGTTGAAAAACTGTTTTTT. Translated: CAWSRGILVEKLFF.

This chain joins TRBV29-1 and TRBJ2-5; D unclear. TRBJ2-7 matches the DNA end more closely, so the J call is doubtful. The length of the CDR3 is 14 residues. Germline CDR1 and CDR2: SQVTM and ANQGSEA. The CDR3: CSVGGGGLFYEQYF. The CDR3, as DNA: TGCAGCGTTGGCGGTGGCGGCCTTTTTTACGAGCAGTACTTC.